This T cell receptor beta chain was obtained from a study of blood T cell repertoires in COVID-19. Across the whole study: COVID-19 samples collected from the United States, Italy and Spain covered acute and convalescent phases.

Sequencing was performed with immunoSEQ multiplex PCR; in TCRdb, only in-frame clones are kept and a portion is missing. The sample carries fewer than 300,000 clones, less than 90% recorded once. This TCR came from a man aged 60-69 years who had recovered from COVID-19. The sample consisted of peripheral blood.

The CDR3 coding sequence is TGTGCCAGCAGTTTAAGTAGGGGGAACACTGAAGCTTTCTTT. This translates into CASSLSRGNTEAFF. The V call is TRBV27, the J call TRBJ1-1, with a weak D call TRBD1 (5 bases). The germline V gene has CDR1 MNHEY and CDR2 SMNVEV (reference sequence). The germline V and J ends were trimmed by 2 bases and 1 base, with 8 bases remaining between them. The CDR3 has 14 amino acids.